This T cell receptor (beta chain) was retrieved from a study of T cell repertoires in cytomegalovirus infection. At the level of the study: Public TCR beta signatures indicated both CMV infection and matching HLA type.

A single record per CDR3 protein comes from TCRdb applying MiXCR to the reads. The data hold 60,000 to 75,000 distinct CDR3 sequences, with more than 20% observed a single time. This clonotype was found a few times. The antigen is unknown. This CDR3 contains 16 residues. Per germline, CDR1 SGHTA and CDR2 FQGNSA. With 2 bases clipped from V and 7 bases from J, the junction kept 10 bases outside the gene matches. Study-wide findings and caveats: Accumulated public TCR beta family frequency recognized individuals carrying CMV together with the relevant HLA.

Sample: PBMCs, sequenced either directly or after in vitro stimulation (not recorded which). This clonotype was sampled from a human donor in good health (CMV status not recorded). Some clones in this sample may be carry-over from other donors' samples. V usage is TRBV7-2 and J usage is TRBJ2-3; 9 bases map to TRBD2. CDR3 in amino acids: CASSLFRGRASYTQYF. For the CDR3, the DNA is TGTGCCAGCAGCTTATTCCGCGGGAGGGCCTCGTATACGCAGTATTTT.